This T cell receptor beta chain appears in the sequencing data of a study of OX40 agonist ivuxolimab in advanced cancers. Looking at the study overall: Partial responses were recorded for three patients, including one with hepatocellular carcinoma and two with cutaneous melanoma. Overall study results and limits: Relatively little clonal expansion, among the lowest observed, appeared in partial responders at 0.1-3.0 mg/kg.

On this clone itself: The antigen is not known.

The protocol was immunoSEQ multiplex PCR, while the TCRdb copy is restricted to in-frame clones and leaves out a portion. Of under 85,000 clones listed, 80% to 85% were seen once; the top ten hold 5%. Germline CDR1 reads LNHDA; CDR2 reads SQIVND (reference sequence). V was trimmed by 8 bases and J by 7 bases, leaving 11 bases between them. CDR3 length equals 12 residues. The rearrangement links TRBV19 to TRBJ1-4; D gene unclear. This sequence originates from an adult with an advanced solid tumor such as melanoma, head and neck, liver or kidney cancer. The specimen comprised CD4+ or CD8+ T cells sorted from blood, sampled in a trial of the OX40 agonist ivuxolimab. The CDR3 spells CASPHRREKLFF. DNA of the CDR3: TGTGCCAGTCCCCACCGGCGTGAAAAACTGTTTTTT.